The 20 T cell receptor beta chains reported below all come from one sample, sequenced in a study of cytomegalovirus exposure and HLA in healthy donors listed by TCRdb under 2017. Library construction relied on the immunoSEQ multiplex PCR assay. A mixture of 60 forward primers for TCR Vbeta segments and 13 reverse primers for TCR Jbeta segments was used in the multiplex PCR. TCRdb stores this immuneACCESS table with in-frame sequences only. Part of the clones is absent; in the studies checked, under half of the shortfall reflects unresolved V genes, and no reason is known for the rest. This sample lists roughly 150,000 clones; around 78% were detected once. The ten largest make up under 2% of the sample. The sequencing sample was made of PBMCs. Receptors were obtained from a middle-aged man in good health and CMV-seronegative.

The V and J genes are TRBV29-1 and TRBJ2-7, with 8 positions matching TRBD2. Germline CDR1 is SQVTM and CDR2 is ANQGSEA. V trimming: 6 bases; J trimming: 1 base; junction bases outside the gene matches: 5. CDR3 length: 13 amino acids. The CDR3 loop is CSVSGRDSYEQYF. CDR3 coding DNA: TGCAGCGTGAGCGGGAGAGATTCCTACGAGCAGTACTTC.

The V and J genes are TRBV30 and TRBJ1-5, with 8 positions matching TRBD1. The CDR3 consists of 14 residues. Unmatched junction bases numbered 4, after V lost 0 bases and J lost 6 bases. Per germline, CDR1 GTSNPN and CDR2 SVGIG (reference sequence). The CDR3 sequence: CAWSVGQGFQPQHF. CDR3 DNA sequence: TGTGCCTGGAGTGTTGGACAGGGTTTTCAGCCCCAGCATTTT.

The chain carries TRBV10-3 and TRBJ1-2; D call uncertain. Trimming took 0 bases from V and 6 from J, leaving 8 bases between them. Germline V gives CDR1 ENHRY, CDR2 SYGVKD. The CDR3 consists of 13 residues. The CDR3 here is CAISESREDGYTF. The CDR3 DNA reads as TGTGCCATCAGTGAGTCAAGAGAGGATGGCTACACCTTC.

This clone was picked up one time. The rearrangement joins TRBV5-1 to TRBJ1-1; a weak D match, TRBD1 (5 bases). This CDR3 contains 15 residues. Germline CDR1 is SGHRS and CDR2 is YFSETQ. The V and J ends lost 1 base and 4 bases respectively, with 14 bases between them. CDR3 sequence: CASSLTTASGTEAFF. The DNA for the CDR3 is TGCGCCAGCAGCTTGACGACAGCCTCGGGCACTGAAGCTTTCTTT.

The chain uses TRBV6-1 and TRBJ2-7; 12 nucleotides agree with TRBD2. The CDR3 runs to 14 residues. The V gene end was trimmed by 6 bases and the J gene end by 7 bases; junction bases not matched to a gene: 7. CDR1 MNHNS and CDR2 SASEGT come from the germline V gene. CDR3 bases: TGTGCCAGCAGCAGACTAGCGGGAGTAATAGAGCAGTACTTC. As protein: CASSRLAGVIEQYF.

The CDR3 DNA is TGTGCCAGCAGTTTAACGGGGAGTGGTACTGAAGCTTTCTTT. Residues: CASSLTGSGTEAFF. The rearrangement uses TRBV27 and TRBJ1-1, with unresolved D. Germline V gives CDR1 MNHEY, CDR2 SMNVEV (reference sequence). With 2 bases removed from V and 5 bases from J, the gap between germline ends came to 12 bases. CDR3 length: 14 amino acids.

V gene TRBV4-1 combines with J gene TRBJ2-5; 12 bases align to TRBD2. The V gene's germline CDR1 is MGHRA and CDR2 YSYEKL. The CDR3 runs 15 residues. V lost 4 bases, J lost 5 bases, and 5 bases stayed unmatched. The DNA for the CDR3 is TGCGCCAGCAGCCTTTGGACTAGCGGGACTGAGACCCAGTACTTC. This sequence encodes CASSLWTSGTETQYF.

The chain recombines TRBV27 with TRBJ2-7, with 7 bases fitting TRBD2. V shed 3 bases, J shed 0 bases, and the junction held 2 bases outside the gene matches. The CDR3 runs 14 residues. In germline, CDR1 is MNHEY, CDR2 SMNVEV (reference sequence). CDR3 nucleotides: TGTGCCAGCAGTTTCCAGCGGGGCTCCTACGAGCAGTACTTC. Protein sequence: CASSFQRGSYEQYF.

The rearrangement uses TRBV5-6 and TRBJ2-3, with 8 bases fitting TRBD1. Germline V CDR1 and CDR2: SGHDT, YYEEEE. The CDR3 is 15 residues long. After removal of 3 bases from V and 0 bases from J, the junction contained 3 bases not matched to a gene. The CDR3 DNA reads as TGTGCCAGCAGCTGGTGGACAGGGAGCACAGATACGCAGTATTTT. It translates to CASSWWTGSTDTQYF.

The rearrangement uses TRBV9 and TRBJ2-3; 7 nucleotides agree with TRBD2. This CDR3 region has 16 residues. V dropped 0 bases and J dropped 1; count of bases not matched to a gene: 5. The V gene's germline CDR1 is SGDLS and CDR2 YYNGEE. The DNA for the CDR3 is TGTGCCAGCAGCGTAGATGGCGGGGGTGGCACAGATACGCAGTATTTT. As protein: CASSVDGGGGTDTQYF.

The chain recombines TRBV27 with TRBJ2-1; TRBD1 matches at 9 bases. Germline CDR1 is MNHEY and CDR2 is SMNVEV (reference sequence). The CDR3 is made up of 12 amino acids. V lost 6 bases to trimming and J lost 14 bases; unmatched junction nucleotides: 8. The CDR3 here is CASSRNRDREFF. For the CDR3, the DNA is TGTGCCAGCAGCCGAAACCGGGACAGGGAGTTCTTC.

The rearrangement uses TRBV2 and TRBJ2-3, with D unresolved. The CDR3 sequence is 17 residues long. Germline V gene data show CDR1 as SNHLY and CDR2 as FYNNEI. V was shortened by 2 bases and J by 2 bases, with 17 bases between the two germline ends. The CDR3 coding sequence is TGTGCCAGCAGTGAAAGTCTCTCTCGTGGCTTCACAGATACGCAGTATTTT. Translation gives CASSESLSRGFTDTQYF.

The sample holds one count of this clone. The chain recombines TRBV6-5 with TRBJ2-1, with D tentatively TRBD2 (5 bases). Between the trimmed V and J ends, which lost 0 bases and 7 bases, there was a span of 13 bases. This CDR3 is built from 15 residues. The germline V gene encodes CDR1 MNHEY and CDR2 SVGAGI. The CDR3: CASSYSTPPGNEQFF. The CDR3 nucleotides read TGTGCCAGCAGTTACTCGACACCGCCGGGGAATGAGCAGTTCTTC.

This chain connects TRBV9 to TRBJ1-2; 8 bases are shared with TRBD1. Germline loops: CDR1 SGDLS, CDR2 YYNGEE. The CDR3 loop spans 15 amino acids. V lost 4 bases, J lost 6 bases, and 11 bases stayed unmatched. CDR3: CASSPVGTGGDGYTF. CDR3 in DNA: TGTGCCAGCAGCCCGGTGGGGACAGGAGGCGATGGCTACACCTTC. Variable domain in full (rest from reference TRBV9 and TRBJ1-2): DSGVTQTPKHLITATGQRVTLRCSPRSGDLSVYWYQQSLDQGLQFLIQYYNGEERAKGNILERFSAQQFPDLHSELNLSSLELGDSALYFCASSPVGTGGDGYTFGSGTRLTVV.

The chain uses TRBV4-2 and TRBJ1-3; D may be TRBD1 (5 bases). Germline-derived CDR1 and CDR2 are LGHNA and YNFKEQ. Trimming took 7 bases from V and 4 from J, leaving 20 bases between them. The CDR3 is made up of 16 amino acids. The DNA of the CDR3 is TGTGCCAGCACCTCAAGTGGGAGGGGAGCCGGAAACACCATATATTTT. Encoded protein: CASTSSGRGAGNTIYF.

The CDR3 reads CSVEQRQETQYF. CDR3 coding DNA: TGCAGCGTTGAACAGCGTCAAGAGACCCAGTACTTC. The J gene is TRBJ2-5, the V gene TRBV29-1; D remains unclear. Trimming left V 2 bases short and J 2 bases short, with 6 bases between. This CDR3 contains 12 residues. In germline, CDR1 is SQVTM, CDR2 ANQGSEA.

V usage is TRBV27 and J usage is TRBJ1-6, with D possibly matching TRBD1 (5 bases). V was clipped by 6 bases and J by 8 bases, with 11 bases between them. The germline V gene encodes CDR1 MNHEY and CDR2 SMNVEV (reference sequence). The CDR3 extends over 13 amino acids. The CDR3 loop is CASSHRIYSPLHF. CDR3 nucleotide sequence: TGTGCCAGCAGCCACAGGATTTATTCACCCCTCCACTTT.

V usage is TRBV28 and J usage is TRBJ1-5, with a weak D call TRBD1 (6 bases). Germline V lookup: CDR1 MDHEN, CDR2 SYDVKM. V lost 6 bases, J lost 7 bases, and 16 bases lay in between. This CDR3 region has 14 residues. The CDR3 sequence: CASSLLQGWQPQHF. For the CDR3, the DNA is TGTGCCAGCAGCCTACTACAGGGATGGCAGCCCCAGCATTTT.

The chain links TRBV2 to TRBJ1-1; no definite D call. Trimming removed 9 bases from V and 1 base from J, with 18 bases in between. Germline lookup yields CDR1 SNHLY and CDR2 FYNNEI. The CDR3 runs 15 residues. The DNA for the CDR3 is TGTGCCAGAACGTGGCCGGGAGGTGGGAACACTGAAGCTTTCTTT. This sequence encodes CARTWPGGGNTEAFF.

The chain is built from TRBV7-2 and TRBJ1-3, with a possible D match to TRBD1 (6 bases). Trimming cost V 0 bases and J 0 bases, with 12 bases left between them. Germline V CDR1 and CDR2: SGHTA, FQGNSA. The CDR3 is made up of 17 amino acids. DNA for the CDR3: TGTGCCAGCAGCTTAGCAGGACAGATGAGCTCTGGAAACACCATATATTTT. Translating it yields CASSLAGQMSSGNTIYF.